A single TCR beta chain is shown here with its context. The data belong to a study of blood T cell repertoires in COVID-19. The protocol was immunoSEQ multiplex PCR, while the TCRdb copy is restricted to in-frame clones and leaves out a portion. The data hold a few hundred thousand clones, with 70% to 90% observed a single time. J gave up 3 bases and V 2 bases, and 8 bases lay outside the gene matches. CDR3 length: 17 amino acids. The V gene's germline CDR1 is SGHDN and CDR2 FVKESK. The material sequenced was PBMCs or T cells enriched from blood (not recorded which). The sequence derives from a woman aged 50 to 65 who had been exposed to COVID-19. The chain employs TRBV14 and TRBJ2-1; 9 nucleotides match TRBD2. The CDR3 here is CASSQLRGRGGYNEQFF. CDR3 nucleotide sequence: TGTGCCAGCAGCCAACTAAGAGGGCGGGGGGGCTACAATGAGCAGTTCTTC.